The rows below give T cell receptor beta chains drawn from one sample of a study of cytomegalovirus exposure and HLA in healthy donors. Using immunoSEQ multiplex PCR, the repertoire was profiled, and TCRdb retains in-frame clones only, with some absent. In the table there are 120,000 or so clones, around 86% of which are singletons. Sequencing used PBMCs. These receptors were collected from a man aged 25 to 40 in good health and CMV-seronegative. CDR3s include the opening cysteine and the closing phenylalanine or tryptophan. D genes are given only for firm matches. A clone size is listed for some rows: how often the clone was seen (once, few, many), or a class if it is expanded.

TGTGCCAGCAGCGCTGATAATTCACCCCTCCACTTT,CASSADNSPLHF,NA,TRBJ1-6,NA,TRBV9
TGTGCCAGCAGGTTAAGCCCGGGACAGCTCTATGGGGGCTACACCTTC,CASRLSPGQLYGGYTF,TRBD1,TRBJ1-2,NA,TRBV28
TGTGCCTGGAGTCTAGGGACAGGAACTCGCACTGAAGCTTTCTTT,CAWSLGTGTRTEAFF,TRBD1,TRBJ1-1,NA,TRBV30
TGTGCCAGCAGTTTAATCCAGCGGGGAGGCGAGACCCAGTACTTC,CASSLIQRGGETQYF,TRBD2,TRBJ2-5,NA,TRBV28
TGTGCCAGCAGCCCTGGGGACAGGAACACCGGGGAGCTGTTTTTT,CASSPGDRNTGELFF,TRBD1,TRBJ2-2,few,TRBV5-8
TGTGCCAGCAGTGACGGACAGGGGGCCGGGGAGCTGTTTTTT,CASSDGQGAGELFF,TRBD1,TRBJ2-2,NA,TRBV6-4
TGCGCCAGCAGCTTGTTGCAGGGTGCTAACTATGGCTACACCTTC,CASSLLQGANYGYTF,NA,TRBJ1-2,NA,TRBV5-1
TGTGCCAGCAGCTTACGCCCTTTCCCGGGACAGAACCAAGAGACCCAGTACTTC,CASSLRPFPGQNQETQYF,TRBD1,TRBJ2-5,few,TRBV7-2
TGTGCCAGCAGTGACACAGCGGGGGGGCGGGGAGATACGCAGTATTTT,CASSDTAGGRGDTQYF,TRBD2,TRBJ2-3,NA,TRBV6-4
TGTGCCAGCAGCTTAGCTACCGGGACAGGGGATGGCTACACCTTC,CASSLATGTGDGYTF,TRBD1,TRBJ1-2,NA,TRBV7-2
TGTGCCAGCTCAGCGACTAGCGGGGTACACACAGATACGCAGTATTTT,CASSATSGVHTDTQYF,TRBD2,TRBJ2-3,NA,TRBV18
TGTGCCAGCAGCTTAGGACAGGGGCGGGAAAAACTGTTTTTT,CASSLGQGREKLFF,TRBD1,TRBJ1-4,NA,TRBV7-9
TGTGCCAGCGGGGGGGTCGAAGCTTTCTTT,CASGGVEAFF,NA,TRBJ1-1,NA,TRBV5-4
TGCGCCAGCAGCCAAGAGTTCCGAATGGCCCCAGATACGCAGTATTTT,CASSQEFRMAPDTQYF,NA,TRBJ2-3,NA,TRBV4-3
TGTGCCATCAGTGAGTCTAGCAAGGGGGCGACTAATGAAAAACTGTTTTTT,CAISESSKGATNEKLFF,TRBD1,TRBJ1-4,NA,TRBV10-3
TGTGCCAGTACGGTCATGGGGCGCGTCACCGGGGAGCTGTTTTTT,CASTVMGRVTGELFF,NA,TRBJ2-2,NA,TRBV19
TGTGCCAGCAGCACGACCCCGGGCAATGAGCAGTTCTTC,CASSTTPGNEQFF,NA,TRBJ2-1,NA,TRBV7-6
TGCGCCAGCAGTGAGTTCCCGTCCAATGAGCAGTTCTTC,CASSEFPSNEQFF,NA,TRBJ2-1,few,TRBV10-1
TGCGCCAGCAGCAGAGGACAGGGCTTCGGGGAGCTGTTTTTT,CASSRGQGFGELFF,TRBD1,TRBJ2-2,NA,TRBV5-1
TGTGCCAGCATCGTACCCGGGACAGCCTACACCGGGGAGCTGTTTTTT,CASIVPGTAYTGELFF,TRBD1,TRBJ2-2,NA,TRBV7-9
TGCGCCAGCAGCTTTGGGGGCAAGGAAGAGCAGTTCTTC,CASSFGGKEEQFF,NA,TRBJ2-1,NA,TRBV5-1
TGTGCCAGCAGCCGACGGACAGAACCCTACAATGAGCAGTTCTTC,CASSRRTEPYNEQFF,NA,TRBJ2-1,NA,TRBV7-2
TGTGCCAGCAGCCAATTCGACAGGGGGTCATCAGAAGCTTTCTTT,CASSQFDRGSSEAFF,TRBD1,TRBJ1-1,few,TRBV14